The text below deals with one T cell receptor beta chain. This specimen belongs to a study of T cells in Graves' hyperthyroidism and ophthalmopathy. Overall study: Peripheral blood collection took place at initial diagnosis, before any treatment.

CDR3 length equals 14 residues. Germline loops: CDR1 SGHTA, CDR2 FQGTGA. Trimming took off 5 bases at V and 4 bases at J, with 9 bases between the two ends. No ophthalmopathy progression within 18 months constituted stable Graves' hyperthyroidism. Amplification targeted TCR beta CDR3 regions from RNA transcripts. A first-round RT-PCR of the TCR CDR3 used the HTBI primer set. TCRdb passed the multiplex PCR reads through MiXCR, listing each CDR3 protein once. This sample has about 840,000 distinct CDR3 sequences, with roughly 40% found just once. Sequenced: blood. This chain links TRBV7-3 with TRBJ2-6, with a weak D call TRBD1 (7 bases). The sequence came from a man aged 18-30 years with Graves' hyperthyroidism. The CDR3, as DNA: TGTGCCAGCAGCGCGGGACAGGGGGCCAACGTCCTGACTTTC. Translated, it gives CASSAGQGANVLTF.